This entry concerns a single T cell receptor beta chain. The table came from immunoSEQ multiplex PCR; TCRdb's copy has only in-frame clones and leaves some out. The profile shows fewer than 450,000 clones, more than 75% of them singletons. The CDR3 runs to 13 residues. Germline loops: CDR1 SGHTA, CDR2 FQGNSA. V lost 3 bases, J lost 3 bases, and 8 bases lay in between. The data were taken from a study of blood T cell repertoires in COVID-19. Overall study context: COVID-19 samples collected from the United States, Italy and Spain covered acute and convalescent phases.

The chain employs TRBV7-2 and TRBJ1-2, with unresolved D. This sequence originates from a woman between 18 and 29 years old who had recovered from COVID-19. The specimen sequenced was peripheral blood. The CDR3 here is CASSFRGDYGYTF. CDR3 in DNA: TGTGCCAGCAGCTTTCGGGGAGACTATGGCTACACCTTC.